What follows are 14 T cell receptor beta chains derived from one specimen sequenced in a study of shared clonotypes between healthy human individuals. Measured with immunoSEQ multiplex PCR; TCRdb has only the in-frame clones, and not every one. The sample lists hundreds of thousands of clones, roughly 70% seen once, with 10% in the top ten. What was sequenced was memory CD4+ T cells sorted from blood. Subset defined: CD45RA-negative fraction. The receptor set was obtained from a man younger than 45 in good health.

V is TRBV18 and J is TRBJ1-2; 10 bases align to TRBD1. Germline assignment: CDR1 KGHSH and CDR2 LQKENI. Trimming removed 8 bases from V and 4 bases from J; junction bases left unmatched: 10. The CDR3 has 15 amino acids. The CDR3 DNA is TGTGCCAGCGCCCCGGACAGGGGGTCCACCTATGGCTACACCTTC. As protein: CASAPDRGSTYGYTF.

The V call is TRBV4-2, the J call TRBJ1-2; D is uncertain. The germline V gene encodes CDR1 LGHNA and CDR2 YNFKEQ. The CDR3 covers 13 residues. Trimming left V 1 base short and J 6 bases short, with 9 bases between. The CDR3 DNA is TGTGCCAGCAGCCAAGGGTTCACGAATGGCTACACCTTC. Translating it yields CASSQGFTNGYTF.

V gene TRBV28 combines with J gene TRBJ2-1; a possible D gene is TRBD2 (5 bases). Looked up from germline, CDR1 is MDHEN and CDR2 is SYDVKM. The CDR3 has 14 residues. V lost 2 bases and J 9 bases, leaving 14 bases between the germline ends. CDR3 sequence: CASSLVGGSVEQFF. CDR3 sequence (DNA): TGTGCCAGCAGTTTAGTTGGAGGTAGCGTTGAGCAGTTCTTC.

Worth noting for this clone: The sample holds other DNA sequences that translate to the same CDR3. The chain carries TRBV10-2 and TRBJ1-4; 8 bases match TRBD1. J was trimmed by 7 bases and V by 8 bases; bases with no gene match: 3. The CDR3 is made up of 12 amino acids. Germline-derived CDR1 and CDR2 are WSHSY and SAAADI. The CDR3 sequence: CASRQGSEKLFF. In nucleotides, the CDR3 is TGCGCCAGCCGACAGGGGAGTGAAAAACTGTTTTTT.

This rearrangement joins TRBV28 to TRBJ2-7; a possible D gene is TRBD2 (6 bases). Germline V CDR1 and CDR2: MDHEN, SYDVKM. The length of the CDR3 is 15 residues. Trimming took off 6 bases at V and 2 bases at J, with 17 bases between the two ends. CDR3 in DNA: TGTGCCAGCAGCCTCGGGGGAAAGGGCGCCTACGAGCAGTACTTC. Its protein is CASSLGGKGAYEQYF.

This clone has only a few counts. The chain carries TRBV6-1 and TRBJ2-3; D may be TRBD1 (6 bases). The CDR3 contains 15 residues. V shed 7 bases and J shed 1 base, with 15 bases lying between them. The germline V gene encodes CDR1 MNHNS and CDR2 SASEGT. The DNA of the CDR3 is TGTGCCAGCACCCAGATGAGACAGGGCACAGATACGCAGTATTTT. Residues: CASTQMRQGTDTQYF.

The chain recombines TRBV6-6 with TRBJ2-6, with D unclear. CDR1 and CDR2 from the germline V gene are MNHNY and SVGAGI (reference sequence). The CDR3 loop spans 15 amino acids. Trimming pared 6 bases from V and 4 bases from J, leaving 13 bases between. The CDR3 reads CASSTSRPGANVLTF. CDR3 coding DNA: TGTGCCAGCAGCACCTCGAGGCCCGGGGCCAACGTCCTGACTTTC.

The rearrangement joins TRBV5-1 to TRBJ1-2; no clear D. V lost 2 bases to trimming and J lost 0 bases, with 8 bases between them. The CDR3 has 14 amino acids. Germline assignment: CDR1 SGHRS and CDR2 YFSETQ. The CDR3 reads CASSLEGANYGYTF. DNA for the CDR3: TGCGCCAGCAGCTTAGAGGGAGCTAACTATGGCTACACCTTC.

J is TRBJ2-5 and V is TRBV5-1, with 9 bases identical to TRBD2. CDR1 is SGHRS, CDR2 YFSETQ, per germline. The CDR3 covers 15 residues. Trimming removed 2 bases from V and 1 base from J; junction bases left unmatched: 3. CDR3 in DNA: TGCGCCAGCAGCTTCCTGGGACTAGCCCAAGAGACCCAGTACTTC. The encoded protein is CASSFLGLAQETQYF.

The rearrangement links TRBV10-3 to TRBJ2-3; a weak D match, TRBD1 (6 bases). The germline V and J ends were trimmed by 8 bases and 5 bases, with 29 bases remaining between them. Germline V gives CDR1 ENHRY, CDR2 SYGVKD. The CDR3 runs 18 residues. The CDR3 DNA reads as TGTGCCATCGCCGGTTCCTTGTCTACCACCGGGACACAAGATACGCAGTATTTT. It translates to CAIAGSLSTTGTQDTQYF.

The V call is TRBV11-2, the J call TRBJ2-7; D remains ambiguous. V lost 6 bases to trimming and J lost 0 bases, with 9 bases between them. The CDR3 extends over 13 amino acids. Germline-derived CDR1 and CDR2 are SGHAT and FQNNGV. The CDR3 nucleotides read TGTGCCAGCAGAGCCTTCGTCTCCTACGAGCAGTACTTC. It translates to CASRAFVSYEQYF.

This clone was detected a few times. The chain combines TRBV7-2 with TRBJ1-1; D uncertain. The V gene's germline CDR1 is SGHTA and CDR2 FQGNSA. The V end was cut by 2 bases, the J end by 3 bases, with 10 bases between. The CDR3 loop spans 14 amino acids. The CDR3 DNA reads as TGTGCCAGCAGCTTATGGGCACGGGACACTGAAGCTTTCTTT. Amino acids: CASSLWARDTEAFF.

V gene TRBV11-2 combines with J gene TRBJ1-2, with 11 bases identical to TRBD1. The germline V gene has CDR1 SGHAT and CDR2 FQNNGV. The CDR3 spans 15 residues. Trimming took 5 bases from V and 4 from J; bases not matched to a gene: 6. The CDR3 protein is CASSTGTGGPYGYTF. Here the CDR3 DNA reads TGTGCCAGCAGCACCGGGACAGGGGGTCCCTATGGCTACACCTTC.

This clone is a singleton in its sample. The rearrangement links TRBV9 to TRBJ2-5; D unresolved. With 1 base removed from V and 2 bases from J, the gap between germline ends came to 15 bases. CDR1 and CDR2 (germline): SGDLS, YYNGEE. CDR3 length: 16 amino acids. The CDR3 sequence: CASSVSPAINQETQYF. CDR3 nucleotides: TGTGCCAGCAGCGTATCCCCAGCGATTAATCAAGAGACCCAGTACTTC.